This TCR beta chain was documented in a study of Ad26.COV2.S vaccination and SARS-CoV-2 variants. Data came from immunoSEQ multiplex PCR; TCRdb stores just in-frame clones and leaves some out. The repertoire holds fewer than 800,000 clones, with around 89% as singletons. Treatment given: roughly 20 received Ad26.COV2.S at low or high dose, single or two shots; roughly five received placebo; per-sample allocation not given. Specimen acquisition occurred on day 63 following the initial vaccine or placebo injection. This clone was observed once. Trimming shortened V by 6 bases and J by 8 bases, and 13 bases separated the two germline ends. The germline V gene encodes CDR1 SQVTM and CDR2 ANQGSEA. The CDR3 sequence is 12 residues long.

The origin of this receptor is a person aged 18-65 years who received the Ad26.COV2.S COVID-19 vaccine or a placebo. This chain joins TRBV29-1 and TRBJ1-4; the D is unclear. The material was peripheral blood, obtained in a trial of Ad26.COV2.S vaccine versus placebo. The CDR3 here is CSVLKGDEKLFF. DNA for the CDR3: TGCAGCGTCCTGAAGGGTGACGAAAAACTGTTTTTT.